The 14 T cell receptor beta chains reported below all come from one sample, sequenced in a study of blood T cell repertoires in COVID-19. Using immunoSEQ multiplex PCR, the repertoire was profiled, and TCRdb retains in-frame clones only, with some absent. The data hold roughly 170,000 clones, with approximately 77% observed a single time. The source material was PBMCs or T cells enriched from blood (not recorded which). The receptors here all came from a man aged 60 to 75 who had recovered from COVID-19.

The genes are TRBV20-1 and TRBJ1-4; D is unclear. The CDR3 extends over 13 amino acids. With 3 bases removed from V and 7 bases from J, the gap between germline ends came to 12 bases. Per germline, CDR1 DFQATT and CDR2 SNEGSKA (reference sequence). The CDR3 region has the DNA TGCAGTGCTAGTTATGAAGTCGGTGAAAAACTGTTTTTT. This codes for CSASYEVGEKLFF.

This clone was seen repeatedly, ten times or more. The genes are TRBV2 and TRBJ2-2; D is perhaps TRBD1 (5 bases). CDR3 length: 14 amino acids. With 4 bases removed from V and 5 bases from J, the gap between germline ends came to 11 bases. Germline CDR1 and CDR2: SNHLY and FYNNEI. The DNA of the CDR3 is TGTGCCAGCAGTGTGGGCAGGGTGACCGGGGAGCTGTTTTTT. Its translation is CASSVGRVTGELFF.

V is TRBV7-9 and J is TRBJ2-3, with 16 bases fitting TRBD2. J lost 5 bases, V lost 3 bases, and 2 bases had no gene match. This CDR3 is built from 16 residues. CDR1 and CDR2 (germline): SEHNR, FQNEAQ (reference sequence). The CDR3 loop reads CASSLGLAGGRDTQYF. CDR3 nucleotide sequence: TGTGCCAGCAGCTTGGGACTAGCGGGGGGGCGAGATACGCAGTATTTT.

This clone was picked up one time. V is TRBV2 and J is TRBJ2-6; 13 bases agree with TRBD2. Trimming cost V 4 bases and J 0 bases; bases outside gene matches: 3. CDR3 length: 18 amino acids. Germline loops: CDR1 SNHLY, CDR2 FYNNEI. The CDR3 DNA reads as TGTGCCAGCAGTGGACTAGCGGGGGGCCCCTCTGGGGCCAACGTCCTGACTTTC. Its translation: CASSGLAGGPSGANVLTF.

There are a few counts of this clone. The V and J genes are TRBV19 and TRBJ2-7, with a tentative D call TRBD2 (6 bases). The germline V gene has CDR1 LNHDA and CDR2 SQIVND (reference sequence). The CDR3 totals 14 residues. Deletions cut 3 bases from V and 0 bases from J, with 9 bases between. Here the CDR3 DNA reads TGTGCCAGTAGTATTCCGGGACTCTCCTACGAGCAGTACTTC. Translated, it gives CASSIPGLSYEQYF.

The genes are TRBV29-1 and TRBJ1-1; D is unclear. Trimming stripped 4 bases from V and 1 base from J, with 10 bases between. Germline V gene sequence: CDR1 SQVTM, CDR2 ANQGSEA. CDR3 length: 13 amino acids. This CDR3 is CSVVQASNTEAFF. Here the CDR3 DNA reads TGCAGCGTTGTTCAGGCCTCGAACACTGAAGCTTTCTTT.

This clone was seen a handful of times. CDR3 bases: TGTGCCAGCAGCCCCAACCCGGGGAACACTGAAGCTTTCTTT. Its protein is CASSPNPGNTEAFF. The J gene is TRBJ1-1, the V gene TRBV13, with D hard to call. The V gene lost 5 bases and the J gene lost 1 base, with 11 bases spanning the gap. The CDR3 covers 14 residues. CDR1 is PRHDT and CDR2 is FYEKMQ in the germline V gene (reference sequence).

The chain uses TRBV5-1 and TRBJ2-2, with TRBD1 matching 10 bases. Germline CDR1 is SGHRS and CDR2 is YFSETQ. V was clipped by 4 bases and J by 6 bases; unmatched bases: 3. This CDR3 has 14 residues. DNA of the CDR3: TGCGCCAGCAGCATCGGACAGGGGGCCGGGGAGCTGTTTTTT. Protein sequence: CASSIGQGAGELFF.

This clone showed up just once. At the DNA level, this CDR3 is encoded by other sequences in the same sample as well. V and J are TRBV9 and TRBJ1-1; D remains unclear. Per germline, CDR1 SGDLS and CDR2 YYNGEE. V was clipped by 1 base and J by 1 base, with 5 bases between them. The CDR3 loop spans 13 amino acids. Written as DNA, the CDR3 is TGTGCCAGCAGCGTAACCGGGAACACTGAAGCTTTCTTT. It translates to CASSVTGNTEAFF.

This rearrangement joins TRBV12-3 or TRBV12-4 to TRBJ2-7; TRBD2 matches at 9 bases. The CDR3 is 13 residues long. The V gene end was trimmed by 3 bases and the J gene end by 6 bases; junction bases not matched to a gene: 3. CDR3 DNA: TGTGCCAGCAGTTTGGCGGGGGGGCTCGAGCAGTACTTC. This translates into CASSLAGGLEQYF.

The chain links TRBV28 to TRBJ2-1; 9 nucleotides align to TRBD1. The CDR3 contains 15 residues. The V segment lost 4 bases and the J segment 10 bases; nucleotides outside the gene matches: 11. Germline CDR1 MDHEN, CDR2 SYDVKM. Here the CDR3 reads CASSSPGQGVGEQFF. CDR3 sequence (DNA): TGTGCCAGCAGTTCCCCGGGACAGGGTGTTGGAGAGCAGTTCTTC.

The CDR3 coding sequence is TGTGCCAGTAGGGGGGCTTGGACACAACTGTTTTTT. Its protein is CASRGAWTQLFF. The rearrangement uses TRBV19 and TRBJ1-4; D is perhaps TRBD1 (6 bases). The V gene lost 6 bases and the J gene lost 12 bases, with 14 bases spanning the gap. The CDR3 is 12 amino acids. Germline V gives CDR1 LNHDA, CDR2 SQIVND (reference sequence).

The chain recombines TRBV4-1 with TRBJ1-1; TRBD1 aligns across 10 bases. The CDR3 totals 16 residues. The germline gives CDR1 MGHRA, CDR2 YSYEKL. V trimming: 3 bases; J trimming: 6 bases; junction bases outside the gene matches: 10. The CDR3, as DNA: TGCGCCAGCAGCCACTTACCGGGACAGGGGAGGGCTGAAGCTTTCTTT. This translates into CASSHLPGQGRAEAFF.

V and J are TRBV7-3 and TRBJ2-1; D gene uncertain. V was cut by 5 bases and J by 1 base, with 15 bases left in between. CDR3 length: 16 residues. Germline V lookup: CDR1 SGHTA, CDR2 FQGTGA. CDR3 nucleotide sequence: TGTGCCAGCAGCAGAGGTGGTATTGGTTCCTACAATGAGCAGTTCTTC. This translates into CASSRGGIGSYNEQFF.